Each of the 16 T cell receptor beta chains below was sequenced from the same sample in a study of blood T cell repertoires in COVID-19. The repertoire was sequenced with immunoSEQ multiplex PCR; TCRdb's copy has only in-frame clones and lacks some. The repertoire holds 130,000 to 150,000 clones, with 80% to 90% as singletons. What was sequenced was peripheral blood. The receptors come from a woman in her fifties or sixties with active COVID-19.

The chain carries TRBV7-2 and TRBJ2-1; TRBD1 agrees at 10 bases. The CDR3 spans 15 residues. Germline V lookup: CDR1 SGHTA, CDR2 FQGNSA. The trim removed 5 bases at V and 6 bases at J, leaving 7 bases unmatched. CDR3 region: CASSPRRTGGNEQFF. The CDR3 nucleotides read TGTGCCAGCAGCCCCCGTAGGACAGGGGGCAATGAGCAGTTCTTC.

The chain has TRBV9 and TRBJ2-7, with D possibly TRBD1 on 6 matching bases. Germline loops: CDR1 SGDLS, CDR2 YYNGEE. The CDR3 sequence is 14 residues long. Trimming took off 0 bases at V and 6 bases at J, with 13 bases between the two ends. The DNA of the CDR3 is TGTGCCAGCAGCGTAGCCGGGACAAGAGGCGAGCAGTACTTC. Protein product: CASSVAGTRGEQYF.

CDR3 DNA sequence: TGTGCCAGCAGCCGTTCCGCGACTAGCGGGGTTAGTAATGAGCAGTTCTTC. Translation: CASSRSATSGVSNEQFF. The chain is built from TRBV11-3 and TRBJ2-1; 11 bases align to TRBD2. The CDR3 is 17 residues long. V trimming: 5 bases; J trimming: 7 bases; junction bases outside the gene matches: 13. In germline, CDR1 is SGHNT, CDR2 YENEEA. Supplemented by reference TRBV11-3 and TRBJ2-1, the full variable domain reads EAGVVQSPRYKIIEKKQPVAFWCNPISGHNTLYWYLQNLGQGPELLIRYENEEAVDDSQLPKDRFSAERLKGVDSTLKIQPAELGDSAVYLCASSRSATSGVSNEQFFGPGTRLTVL.

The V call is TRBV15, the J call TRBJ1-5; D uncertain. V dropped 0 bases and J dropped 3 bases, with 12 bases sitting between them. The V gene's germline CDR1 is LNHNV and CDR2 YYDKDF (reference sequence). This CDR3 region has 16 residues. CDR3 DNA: TGTGCCACCAGCAGAGATCGGGTCAATCCCAATCAGCCCCAGCATTTT. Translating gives CATSRDRVNPNQPQHF. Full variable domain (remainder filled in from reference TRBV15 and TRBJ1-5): DAMVIQNPRYQVTQFGKPVTLSCSQTLNHNVMYWYQQKSSQAPKLLFHYYDKDFNNEADTPDNFQSRRPNTSFCFLDIRSPGLGDTAMYLCATSRDRVNPNQPQHFGDGTRLSIL.

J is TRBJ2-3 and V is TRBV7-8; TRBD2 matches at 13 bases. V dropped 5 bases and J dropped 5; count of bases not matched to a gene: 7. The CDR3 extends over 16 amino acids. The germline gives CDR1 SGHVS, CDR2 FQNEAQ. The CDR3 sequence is CASSPTSGRTGDTQYF. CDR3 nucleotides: TGTGCCAGCAGCCCGACTAGCGGGAGGACTGGAGATACGCAGTATTTT.

In nucleotides, the CDR3 is TGTGCCAGTAGTATCCCCGGACAGTCAGATACGCAGTATTTT. Encoded protein: CASSIPGQSDTQYF. The chain joins TRBV19 to TRBJ2-3; D might be TRBD1 (6 bases). The CDR3 extends over 14 amino acids. Germline values: CDR1 LNHDA, CDR2 SQIVND (reference sequence). With 3 bases removed from V and 4 bases from J, the gap between germline ends came to 11 bases.

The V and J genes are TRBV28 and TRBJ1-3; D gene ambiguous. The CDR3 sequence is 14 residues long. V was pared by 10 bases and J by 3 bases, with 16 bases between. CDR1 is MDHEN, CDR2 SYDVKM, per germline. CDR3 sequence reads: CATEGGWGGNTIYF. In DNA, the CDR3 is TGTGCCACGGAAGGAGGGTGGGGTGGAAACACCATATATTTT.

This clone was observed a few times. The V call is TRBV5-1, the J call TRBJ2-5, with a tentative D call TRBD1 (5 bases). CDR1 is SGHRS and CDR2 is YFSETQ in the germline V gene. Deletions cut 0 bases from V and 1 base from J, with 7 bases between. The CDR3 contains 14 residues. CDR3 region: CASSLAQVQETQYF. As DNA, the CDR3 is TGCGCCAGCAGCTTGGCACAGGTCCAAGAGACCCAGTACTTC.

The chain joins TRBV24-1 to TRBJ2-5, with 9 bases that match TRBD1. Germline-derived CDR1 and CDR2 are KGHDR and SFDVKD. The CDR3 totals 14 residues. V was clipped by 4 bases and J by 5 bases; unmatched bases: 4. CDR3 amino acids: CATSESGTGETQYF. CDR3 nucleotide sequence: TGTGCCACCAGTGAGAGCGGGACAGGGGAGACCCAGTACTTC.

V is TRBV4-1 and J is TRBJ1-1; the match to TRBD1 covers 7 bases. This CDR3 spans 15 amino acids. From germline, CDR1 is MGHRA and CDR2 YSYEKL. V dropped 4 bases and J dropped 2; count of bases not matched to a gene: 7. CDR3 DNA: TGCGCCAGCAGCCTCCGACAGGGTTTAAACACTGAAGCTTTCTTT. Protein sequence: CASSLRQGLNTEAFF.

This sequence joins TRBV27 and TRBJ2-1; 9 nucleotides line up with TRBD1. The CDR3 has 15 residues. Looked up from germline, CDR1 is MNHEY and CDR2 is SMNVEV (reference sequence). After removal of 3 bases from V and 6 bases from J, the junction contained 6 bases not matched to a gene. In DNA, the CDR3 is TGTGCCAGCAGTTTCCGGGACAGGGTCCTCAATGAGCAGTTCTTC. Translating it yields CASSFRDRVLNEQFF.

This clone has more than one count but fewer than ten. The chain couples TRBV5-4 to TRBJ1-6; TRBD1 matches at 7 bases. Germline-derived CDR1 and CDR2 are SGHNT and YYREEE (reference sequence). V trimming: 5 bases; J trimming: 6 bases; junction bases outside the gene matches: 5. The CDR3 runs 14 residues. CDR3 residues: CASRLTGRNSPLHF. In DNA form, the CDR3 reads TGTGCCAGCAGATTGACAGGGCGTAATTCACCCCTCCACTTT.

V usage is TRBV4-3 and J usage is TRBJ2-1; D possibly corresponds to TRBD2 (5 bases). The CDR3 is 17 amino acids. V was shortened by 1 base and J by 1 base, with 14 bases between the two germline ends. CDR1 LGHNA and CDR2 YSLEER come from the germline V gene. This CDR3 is CASSQGVGLASYNEQFF. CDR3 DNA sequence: TGCGCCAGCAGCCAAGGGGTCGGGCTAGCTTCCTACAATGAGCAGTTCTTC.

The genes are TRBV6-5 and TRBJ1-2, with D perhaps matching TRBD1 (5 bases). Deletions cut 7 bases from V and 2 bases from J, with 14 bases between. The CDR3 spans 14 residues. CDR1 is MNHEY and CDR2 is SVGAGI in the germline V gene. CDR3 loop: CASTERTPNYGYTF. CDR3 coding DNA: TGTGCCAGCACCGAAAGGACACCGAACTATGGCTACACCTTC.

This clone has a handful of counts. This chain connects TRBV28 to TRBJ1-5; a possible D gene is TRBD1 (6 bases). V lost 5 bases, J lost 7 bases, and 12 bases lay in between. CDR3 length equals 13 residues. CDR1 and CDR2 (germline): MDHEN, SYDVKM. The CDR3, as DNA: TGTGCCAGCAGTCGGACAGCGCTCCAGCCCCAGCATTTT. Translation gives CASSRTALQPQHF.

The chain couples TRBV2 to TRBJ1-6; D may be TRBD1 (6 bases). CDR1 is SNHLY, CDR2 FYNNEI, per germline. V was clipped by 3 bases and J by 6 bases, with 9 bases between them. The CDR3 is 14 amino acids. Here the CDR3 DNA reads TGTGCCAGCAGTGACAACAGGGCTAATTCACCCCTCCACTTT. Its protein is CASSDNRANSPLHF.